The rows below give T cell receptor beta chains drawn from one sample of a study of blood T cells in healthy people across ages. Via MiXCR, TCRdb re-called the 5' RACE reads, giving one row per CDR3 protein. The sample has some 800,000 distinct CDR3 sequences; around 42% are singletons. What was sequenced was blood. These receptors originate from a man between 60 and 75 years old in good health. Both conserved end residues are part of each CDR3. The D gene is left open where the match is weak. Some rows mark clone size as missing; the rest say once, few, many or name a class of expanded clone.

TRBJ1-2 | . | TRBV6-1 | . | CASSEIYQPRAIPGYTF | TGTGCCAGCAGTGAAATCTACCAGCCCAGGGCAATCCCCGGCTACACCTTC
TRBJ1-2 | . | TRBV4-3 | . | CASSQVLAVYGYTF | TGCGCCAGCAGCCAAGTGTTGGCAGTCTATGGCTACACCTTC
TRBJ2-7 | . | TRBV14 | TRBD1 | CAISPGGQEIYEQYF | TGTGCCATCAGCCCAGGGGGACAGGAGATCTACGAGCAGTACTTC
TRBJ2-5 | . | TRBV9 | . | CASSPQASWETQYF | TGTGCCAGCAGCCCCCAGGCTAGCTGGGAGACCCAGTACTTC
TRBJ1-2 | . | TRBV3-1 | . | CASSQGTRGYTF | TGTGCCAGCAGCCAAGGGACTAGGGGCTACACCTTC
TRBJ1-4 | . | TRBV9 | . | CASSVGGKTNEKLFF | TGTGCCAGCAGCGTGGGAGGGAAGACTAATGAAAAACTGTTTTTT
TRBJ1-1 | . | TRBV3-1 | TRBD1 | CASGHRGRGNTEAFF | TGTGCCAGCGGGCACAGGGGAAGAGGGAACACTGAAGCTTTCTTT
TRBJ2-7 | . | TRBV28 | . | CASSFGKYEQYF | TGTGCCAGCAGTTTTGGAAAATACGAGCAGTACTTC
TRBJ2-5 | . | TRBV10-3 | TRBD2 | CAIAPIAGASETQYF | TGTGCCATCGCCCCCATAGCGGGGGCTAGTGAGACCCAGTACTTC
TRBJ2-5 | . | TRBV15 | . | CATSRGRETQYF | TGTGCCACCAGCAGAGGTCGAGAGACCCAGTACTTC
TRBJ2-7 | . | TRBV10-3 | TRBD2 | CAIRNSGAHSYEQYF | TGTGCCATCAGAAATAGCGGGGCCCACTCCTATGAGCAGTACTTC
TRBJ2-4 | . | TRBV30 | . | CAWSVGSGADIQYF | TGTGCCTGGAGCGTAGGGTCCGGGGCTGACATTCAGTACTTC
TRBJ2-5 | . | TRBV20-1 | . | CSAIAAGTETQYF | TGCAGTGCTATTGCTGCCGGGACAGAGACCCAGTACTTC
TRBJ2-7 | . | TRBV9 | . | CASSAWGESHYEQYF | TGTGCCAGCAGCGCCTGGGGGGAATCCCACTACGAGCAGTACTTC
TRBJ1-6 | few | TRBV4-1 | TRBD1 | CASNAGTGSSPLHF | TGCGCCAGCAACGCCGGGACAGGGAGTTCACCCCTCCACTTT
TRBJ1-3 | . | TRBV9 | . | CASSATTGYSGNTIYF | TGTGCCAGCAGCGCGACAACAGGGTACTCTGGAAACACCATATATTTT
TRBJ2-3 | many | TRBV7-2 | . | CASSKGGTDTQYF | TGTGCCAGCAGCAAAGGGGGCACAGATACGCAGTATTTT
TRBJ1-5 | many | TRBV20-1 | . | CSARDGGGFNQPQHF | TGCAGTGCTAGAGATGGGGGAGGGTTCAATCAGCCCCAGCATTTT
TRBJ2-7 | . | TRBV7-2 | . | CASSLFLGSGYEQYF | TGTGCCAGCAGCTTATTCCTAGGGTCGGGTTACGAGCAGTACTTC
TRBJ2-5 | . | TRBV12-3/TRBV12-4 | TRBD2 | CASSPSGGALETQYF | TGTGCCAGCAGCCCTAGCGGGGGGGCCCTAGAGACCCAGTACTTC
TRBJ1-1 | . | TRBV6-6 | . | CASSYGRGGEAFF | TGTGCCAGCAGTTACGGACGAGGGGGTGAAGCTTTCTTT
TRBJ2-5 | many | TRBV29-1 | . | CSVGNSREQYF | TGCAGCGTTGGAAACAGTAGGGAGCAGTACTTC
TRBJ2-5 | . | TRBV4-3 | TRBD1 | CASSRDLGQGGETQYF | TGCGCCAGCAGCCGAGATTTGGGACAGGGGGGAGAGACCCAGTACTTC
TRBJ2-6 | few | TRBV12-3/TRBV12-4 | . | CASSLGALGANVLTF | TGTGCCAGCAGTTTAGGGGCTCTGGGCGCCAACGTCCTGACTTTC
TRBJ1-5 | . | TRBV10-3 | . | CAISEGGGFNQPQHF | TGTGCCATCAGTGAGGGAGGGGGGTTCAATCAGCCCCAGCATTTT
TRBJ2-7 | few | TRBV4-2 | TRBD1 | CASSQELGQGSYEQYF | TGTGCCAGCAGCCAAGAACTGGGACAGGGGAGCTACGAGCAGTACTTC
TRBJ1-2 | . | TRBV7-2 | TRBD1 | CASSLAGRQGGGYGYTF | TGTGCCAGCAGCTTAGCTGGGAGACAGGGTGGTGGCTATGGCTACACCTTC
TRBJ2-1 | many | TRBV7-2 | . | CASSRESSYNEQFF | TGTGCCAGCAGTCGGGAGAGCTCCTACAATGAGCAGTTCTTC
TRBJ2-5 | once | TRBV3-1 | TRBD1 | CAGSQETGPQETQYF | TGTGCCGGCAGCCAAGAGACAGGGCCCCAAGAGACCCAGTACTTC
TRBJ2-3 | few | TRBV5-1 | . | CASSSEWDTQYF | TGCGCCAGCAGCTCGGAGTGGGATACGCAGTATTTT
TRBJ1-1 | once | TRBV10-2 | . | CASTRQENTEAFF | TGCGCCAGCACCAGACAGGAGAACACTGAAGCTTTCTTT
TRBJ2-3 | . | TRBV7-3 | . | CASSLNGGRTDTQYF | TGTGCCAGCAGCTTAAACGGGGGACGCACAGATACGCAGTATTTT
TRBJ2-3 | few | TRBV12-5 | . | CASGLITGTPPTDTQYF | TGTGCTAGTGGTTTGATCACAGGGACCCCCCCCACAGATACGCAGTATTTT